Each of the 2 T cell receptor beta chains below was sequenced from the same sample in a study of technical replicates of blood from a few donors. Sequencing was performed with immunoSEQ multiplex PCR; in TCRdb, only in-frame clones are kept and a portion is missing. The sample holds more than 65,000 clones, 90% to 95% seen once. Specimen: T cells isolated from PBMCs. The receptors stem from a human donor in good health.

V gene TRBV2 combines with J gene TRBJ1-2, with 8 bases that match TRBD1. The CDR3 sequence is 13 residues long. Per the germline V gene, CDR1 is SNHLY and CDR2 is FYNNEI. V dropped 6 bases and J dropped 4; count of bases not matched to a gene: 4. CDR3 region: CASRTGVSYGYTF. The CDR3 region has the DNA TGTGCCAGCAGGACAGGGGTTAGCTATGGCTACACCTTC.

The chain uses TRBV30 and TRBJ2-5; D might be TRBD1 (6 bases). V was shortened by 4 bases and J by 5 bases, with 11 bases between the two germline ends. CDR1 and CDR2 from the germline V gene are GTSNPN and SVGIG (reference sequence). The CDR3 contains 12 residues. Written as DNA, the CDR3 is TGTGCCTGGATGACAGGTTTGGAGACCCAGTACTTC. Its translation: CAWMTGLETQYF.